This TCR beta chain was profiled in a study of response to subunit inactivated influenza vaccine. General study points: The authors suggested that few new T cells are recruited per seasonal influenza vaccination.

CDR3 length equals 13 residues. TCRdb recomputed calls from the RT-PCR reads with MiXCR, one row per CDR3 protein. The data contain hundreds of thousands of distinct CDR3 sequences, 11% to 15% of them singletons. This clonotype was counted only a few times. Its antigen is undetermined. This chain joins TRBV21-1 and TRBJ1-2; the D call in the table, TRBD1, was not verified against the DNA. TRBV21-1 counts as a pseudogene. The sample here was PBMCs from blood, taken approximately 15 days before vaccination. This receptor was identified in a man aged 50-59 years who received an inactivated influenza vaccine. CDR3: CASSSTQGFGYTF. DNA for the CDR3: TGTGCCAGCAGCTCTACACAGGGTTTCGGCTACACCTTC.